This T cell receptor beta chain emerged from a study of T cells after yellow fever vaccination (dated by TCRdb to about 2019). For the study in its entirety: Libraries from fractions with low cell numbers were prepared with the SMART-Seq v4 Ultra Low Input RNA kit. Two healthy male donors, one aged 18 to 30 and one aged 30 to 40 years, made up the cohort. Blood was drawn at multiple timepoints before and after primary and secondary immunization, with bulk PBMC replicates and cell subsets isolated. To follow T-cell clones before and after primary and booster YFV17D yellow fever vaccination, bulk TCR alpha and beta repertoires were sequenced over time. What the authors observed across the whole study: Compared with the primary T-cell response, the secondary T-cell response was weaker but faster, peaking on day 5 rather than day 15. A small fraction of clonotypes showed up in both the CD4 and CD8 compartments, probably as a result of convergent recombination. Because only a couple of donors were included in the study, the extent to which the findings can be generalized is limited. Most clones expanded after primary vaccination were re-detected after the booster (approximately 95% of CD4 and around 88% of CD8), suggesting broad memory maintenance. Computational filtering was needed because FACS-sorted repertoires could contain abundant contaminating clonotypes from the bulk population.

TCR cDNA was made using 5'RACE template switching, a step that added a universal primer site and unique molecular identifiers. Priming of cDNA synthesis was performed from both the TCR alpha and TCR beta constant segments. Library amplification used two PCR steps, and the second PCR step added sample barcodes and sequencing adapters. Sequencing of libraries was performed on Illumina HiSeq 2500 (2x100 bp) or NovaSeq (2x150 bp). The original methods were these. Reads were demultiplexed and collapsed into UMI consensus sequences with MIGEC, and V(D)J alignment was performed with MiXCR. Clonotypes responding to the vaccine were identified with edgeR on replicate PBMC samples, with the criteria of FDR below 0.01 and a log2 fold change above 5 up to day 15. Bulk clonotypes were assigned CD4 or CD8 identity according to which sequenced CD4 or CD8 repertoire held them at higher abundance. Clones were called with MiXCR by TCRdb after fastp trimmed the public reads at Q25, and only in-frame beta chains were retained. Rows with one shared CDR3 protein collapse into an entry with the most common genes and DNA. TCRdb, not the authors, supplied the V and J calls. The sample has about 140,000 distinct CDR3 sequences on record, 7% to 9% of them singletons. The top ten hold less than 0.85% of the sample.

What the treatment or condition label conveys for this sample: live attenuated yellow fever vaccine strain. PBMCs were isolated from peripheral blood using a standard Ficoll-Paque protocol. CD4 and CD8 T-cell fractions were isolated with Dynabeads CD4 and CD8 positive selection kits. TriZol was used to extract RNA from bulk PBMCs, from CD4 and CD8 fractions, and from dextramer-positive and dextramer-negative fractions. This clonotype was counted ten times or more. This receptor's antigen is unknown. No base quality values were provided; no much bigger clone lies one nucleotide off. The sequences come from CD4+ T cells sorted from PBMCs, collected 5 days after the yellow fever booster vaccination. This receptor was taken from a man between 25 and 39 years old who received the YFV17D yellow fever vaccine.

The CDR3 amino acid sequence is: CSASPSGIGNEQFF. The nucleotide sequence reads as follows: TGCAGTGCTAGTCCTAGCGGGATTGGCAATGAGCAGTTCTTC. The chain uses TRBV20-1 and TRBJ2-1; TRBD2 aligns with 9 central bases. Clipping removes 3 bases from V and 6 bases from J, with 6 as the unmatched junction base count. CDR1 and CDR2, per the germline V gene (reference sequence), are DFQATT and SNEGSKA. Including the terminal cysteine and phenylalanine, the CDR3 comprises 14 residues. The retained sequence is limited to the CDR3, 42 bases, with the frame set at the first base.